A single sample is the source of the 15 T cell receptor beta chains below, sequenced in a study of blood T cell repertoires in COVID-19. The repertoire was sequenced with immunoSEQ multiplex PCR; TCRdb's copy has only in-frame clones and lacks some. The table includes about 29,000 clones, roughly 80% detected once. Sequenced material: peripheral blood. These receptors all come from a woman in her seventies with acute or convalescent COVID-19.

J is TRBJ2-1 and V is TRBV24-1; a possible D gene is TRBD1 (6 bases). Germline loops: CDR1 KGHDR, CDR2 SFDVKD. This CDR3 comprises 13 residues. The V gene lost 1 base and the J gene lost 7 bases, with 7 bases spanning the gap. The DNA of the CDR3 is TGTGCCACCAGTGATTTAACAGGGAATGAGCAGTTCTTC. Translation: CATSDLTGNEQFF.

This rearrangement joins TRBV5-5 to TRBJ2-6, with D tentatively TRBD2 (6 bases). Germline V lookup: CDR1 SGHKS, CDR2 YYEKEE (reference sequence). The CDR3 consists of 16 residues. The V gene lost 2 bases and the J gene lost 3 bases, with 12 bases spanning the gap. CDR3 nucleotides: TGTGCCAGCAGCTTCGGGGGTATAAGTGGGGCCAACGTCCTGACTTTC. This encodes CASSFGGISGANVLTF.

The gene calls are TRBV5-6 and TRBJ1-4; D uncertain. Trimming stripped 0 bases from V and 8 bases from J, with 11 bases between. This CDR3 has 14 residues. Germline V gene sequence: CDR1 SGHDT, CDR2 YYEEEE. For the CDR3, the DNA is TGTGCCAGCAGCTTGGGAGGGTTAGGGGAAAAACTGTTTTTT. It specifies CASSLGGLGEKLFF.

This chain joins TRBV5-5 and TRBJ2-1; no clear D. The CDR3 is 15 residues long. Germline V gene data show CDR1 as SGHKS and CDR2 as YYEKEE (reference sequence). Trimming pared 0 bases from V and 0 bases from J, leaving 7 bases between. Here the CDR3 DNA reads TGTGCCAGCAGCTTGGGTGAGAGCTCCTACAATGAGCAGTTCTTC. The encoded protein is CASSLGESSYNEQFF. The entire variable domain, with the rest obtained from reference TRBV5-5 and TRBJ2-1, is as follows: DAGVTQSPTHLIKTRGQQVTLRCSPISGHKSVSWYQQVLGQGPQFIFQYYEKEERGRGNFPDRFSARQFPNYSSELNVNALLLGDSALYLCASSLGESSYNEQFFGPGTRLTVL.

There are a few counts of this clone. V is TRBV2 and J is TRBJ1-6; D gene unclear. Germline V gene lookup returns CDR1 SNHLY and CDR2 FYNNEI. CDR3 length: 13 residues. Trimming shortened V by 7 bases and J by 4 bases, and 8 bases separated the two germline ends. The CDR3 region is CASKEDYNSPLHF. The CDR3, as DNA: TGTGCCAGCAAGGAGGATTATAATTCACCCCTCCACTTT. The whole variable domain, filled in from reference TRBV2 and TRBJ1-6, reads EPEVTQTPSHQVTQMGQEVILRCVPISNHLYFYWYRQILGQKVEFLVSFYNNEISEKSEIFDDQFSVERPDGSNFTLKIRSTKLEDSAMYFCASKEDYNSPLHFGNGTRLTVT.

V usage is TRBV7-3 and J usage is TRBJ2-3; 9 positions match TRBD1. V lost 5 bases and J lost 6; bases outside the gene matches: 9. Germline lookup yields CDR1 SGHTA and CDR2 FQGTGA. The CDR3 totals 15 residues. Here the CDR3 DNA reads TGTGCCAGCAGCAACCCGGACAGGGGCTTTGATACGCAGTATTTT. This encodes CASSNPDRGFDTQYF.

V usage is TRBV11-3 and J usage is TRBJ2-1, with 7 bases identical to TRBD1. The CDR3 runs 15 residues. Per germline, CDR1 SGHNT and CDR2 YENEEA. The trim removed 2 bases at V and 8 bases at J, leaving 9 bases unmatched. DNA of the CDR3: TGTGCCAGCAGCTTAACCGGGACAGCAGGGGATGAGCAGTTCTTC. Translation gives CASSLTGTAGDEQFF.

The V call is TRBV28, the J call TRBJ2-3; TRBD2 aligns across 9 bases. From germline, CDR1 is MDHEN and CDR2 SYDVKM. Trimming at V came to 5 bases and at J to 5 bases, leaving 8 bases not matched to a gene. The CDR3 runs to 15 residues. The CDR3 loop is CASSPRGGAGDTQYF. The CDR3 nucleotides read TGTGCCAGCAGTCCGCGGGGGGGCGCCGGAGATACGCAGTATTTT.

V usage is TRBV6-1 and J usage is TRBJ2-7; TRBD1 matches at 9 bases. Per the germline V gene, CDR1 is MNHNS and CDR2 is SASEGT. V lost 3 bases, J lost 5 bases, and 11 bases stayed unmatched. This CDR3 spans 16 amino acids. This chain's CDR3 is CASSETQTGGSDEQYF. The DNA for the CDR3 is TGTGCCAGCAGTGAGACTCAGACAGGGGGATCGGACGAGCAGTACTTC.

This chain links TRBV18 with TRBJ1-3; D perhaps matches TRBD1 (6 bases). Germline assignment: CDR1 KGHSH and CDR2 LQKENI. Trimming took off 3 bases at V and 1 base at J, with 13 bases between the two ends. This CDR3 spans 16 amino acids. The CDR3 region is CASSPQNDRSGNTIYF. The CDR3 nucleotides read TGTGCCAGCTCACCCCAGAACGACAGGTCTGGAAACACCATATATTTT.

This clone has only one observation. The V call is TRBV12-3 or TRBV12-4, the J call TRBJ2-1; TRBD1 aligns across 9 bases. V was clipped by 4 bases and J by 7 bases; unmatched bases: 2. The CDR3 is 13 amino acids. The CDR3 protein is CASSWTGENEQFF. In DNA form, the CDR3 reads TGTGCCAGCAGTTGGACAGGGGAGAATGAGCAGTTCTTC.

This chain connects TRBV7-9 to TRBJ1-5, with 9 bases fitting TRBD1. Germline CDR1 and CDR2: SEHNR and FQNEAQ (reference sequence). The CDR3 consists of 17 residues. With V trimmed by 4 bases and J by 1 base, 8 bases remained unmatched. CDR3 residues: CASSSLGDRASNQPQHF. CDR3 DNA sequence: TGTGCCAGCAGCTCCTTAGGGGACAGGGCAAGCAATCAGCCCCAGCATTTT.

This clone was picked up a small number of times. V usage is TRBV7-9 and J usage is TRBJ1-1; D might be TRBD1 (6 bases). The V end was cut by 5 bases, the J end by 1 base, with 8 bases between. In germline, CDR1 is SEHNR, CDR2 FQNEAQ (reference sequence). The CDR3 contains 13 residues. CDR3 region: CASSTQGNTEAFF. The CDR3 coding sequence is TGTGCCAGCAGCACACAGGGGAACACTGAAGCTTTCTTT.

This clone appeared a few times. This rearrangement joins TRBV28 to TRBJ2-7, with a possible D match to TRBD1 (7 bases). V gave up 6 bases and J gave up 4 bases, with 16 bases separating them. Germline V CDR1 and CDR2: MDHEN, SYDVKM. The CDR3 spans 14 residues. The chain's CDR3 is CASSRRAGGYEQYF. CDR3 bases: TGTGCCAGCAGCCGCCGGGCAGGGGGGTACGAGCAGTACTTC.

Only one count was recorded for this clone. J is TRBJ1-2 and V is TRBV4-3, with a tentative D call TRBD1 (5 bases). Trimming left V 4 bases short and J 2 bases short, with 11 bases between. There are 14 residues in the CDR3. CDR1 LGHNA and CDR2 YSLEER come from the germline V gene. CDR3 loop: CASSRAGRNYGYTF. DNA of the CDR3: TGCGCCAGCAGCCGAGCGGGACGGAACTATGGCTACACCTTC.